Following are 6 T cell receptor beta chains from one sample sequenced in a study of molecular identifiers for immune sequencing clone quantification. TCRdb used MiXCR to reprocess the PCR reads, holding one entry per CDR3 protein. Of about 320,000 distinct CDR3 sequences listed, 24% are singletons. The specimen sequenced was naive CD8+ T cells from blood, with Jurkat cell RNA spiked in. The subset here: FACS-sorted CD8+CD4-CCR7+CD45RA+ naive T cells. These receptors all stem from a human donor in good health. Some libraries in this study had Jurkat cell RNA spiked in.

Here the CDR3 reads CASTTLGGLYEQYF. The CDR3 bases are TGTGCCAGCACCACACTTGGGGGGCTCTACGAGCAGTACTTC. This sequence joins TRBV27 and TRBJ2-7; D may be TRBD1 or TRBD2 (6 bases each). Germline V gene lookup returns CDR1 MNHEY and CDR2 SMNVEV (reference sequence). The CDR3 contains 14 residues. Deletions cut 7 bases from V and 3 bases from J, with 16 bases between.

This clonotype appeared a few times. The gene calls are TRBV19 and TRBJ1-1; D is unclear. This CDR3 has 14 residues. Trimming removed 3 bases at V and 1 base at J, with 9 bases between. Germline-derived CDR1 and CDR2 are LNHDA and SQIVND (reference sequence). The CDR3 coding sequence is TGTGCCAGTAGTATGCGGCAGGCGAACACTGAAGCTTTCTTT. Residues: CASSMRQANTEAFF. Together with reference TRBV19 and TRBJ1-1, the CDR3 gives the full variable domain: DGGITQSPKYLFRKEGQNVTLSCEQNLNHDAMYWYRQDPGQGLRLIYYSQIVNDFQKGDIAEGYSVSREKKESFPLTVTSAQKNPTAFYLCASSMRQANTEAFFGQGTRLTVV.

There are many counts of this clonotype. The genes are TRBV7-9 and TRBJ1-1; D is ambiguous. CDR1 and CDR2 from the germline V gene are SEHNR and FQNEAQ (reference sequence). Deletions cut 5 bases from V and 5 bases from J, with 15 bases between. The CDR3 is 14 amino acids. The CDR3 loop is CASSPPGVWTEAFF. The CDR3 region has the DNA TGTGCCAGCAGCCCCCCCGGGGTCTGGACTGAAGCTTTCTTT. The whole variable domain, filled in from reference TRBV7-9 and TRBJ1-1, reads DTGVSQNPRHKITKRGQNVTFRCDPISEHNRLYWYRQTLGQGPEFLTYFQNEAQLEKSRLLSDRFSAERPKGSFSTLEIQRTEQGDSAMYLCASSPPGVWTEAFFGQGTRLTVV.

The sample holds a few counts of this clonotype. The chain links TRBV6-5 to TRBJ1-5; no firm D call. V shed 4 bases and J shed 2 bases, with 9 bases lying between them. CDR3 length equals 14 residues. The germline V gene has CDR1 MNHEY and CDR2 SVGAGI. DNA for the CDR3: TGTGCCAGCAGTTCACGACATGGCAATCAGCCCCAGCATTTT. Translating it yields CASSSRHGNQPQHF.

This clonotype was observed at least ten times. The chain uses TRBV6-2 or TRBV6-3 and TRBJ1-5; D is unresolved. CDR3 length equals 15 residues. Germline V lookup: CDR1 MNHEY, CDR2 SVGEGT. Deletions cut 2 bases from V and 1 base from J, with 9 bases between. CDR3 residues: CASSYLQLSNQPQHF. The CDR3 coding sequence is TGTGCCAGCAGTTACCTCCAGCTAAGCAATCAGCCCCAGCATTTT.

A remark on this clonotype: Being one base from a much bigger clone, this may be a read error. The chain uses TRBV7-2 and TRBJ2-7; 9 bases map to TRBD2. Germline V CDR1 and CDR2: SGHTA, FQGNSA. This CDR3 has 17 residues. The CDR3 loop reads CSSSLGASGVFAYEQYF. CDR3 coding DNA: TGTTCCAGCAGCTTAGGGGCTAGCGGGGTTTTTGCCTACGAGCAGTACTTC.